A single sample gave rise to the 17 T cell receptor beta chains below, sequenced in a study of blood T cell repertoires in COVID-19. This table comes from immunoSEQ multiplex PCR, and its TCRdb copy is limited to in-frame clones, with some not included. The sample contains about 110,000 clones, 75% to 90% of which appear only once. What was sequenced was peripheral blood. These receptors came from a woman at least 80 years old with acute or convalescent COVID-19.

In this sample, this clone turned up a few times. The genes are TRBV21-1 and TRBJ2-4; TRBD1 is the table's D call, not checked against the DNA. TRBV21-1 is described as a pseudogene. This CDR3 has 16 residues. CDR3 DNA sequence: TGTGCCAGCAGCAAGGTCACATCTCTAGCCAAAAACATTCAGTACTTC. The encoded protein is CASSKVTSLAKNIQYF.

The V gene is TRBV2, the J gene TRBJ2-1; no reliable D call. The V end was cut by 3 bases, the J end by 11 bases, with 11 bases between. The CDR3 has 12 residues. The V gene's germline CDR1 is SNHLY and CDR2 FYNNEI. The CDR3 loop reads CASSDPPGKQFF. The CDR3 DNA reads as TGTGCCAGCAGTGACCCGCCGGGTAAGCAGTTCTTC.

The rearrangement uses TRBV28 and TRBJ2-3, with D perhaps matching TRBD2 (7 bases). The germline CDR1 and CDR2 sequences are MDHEN and SYDVKM. V lost 10 bases to trimming and J lost 2 bases, with 19 bases between them. This CDR3 is 15 amino acids long. The chain's CDR3 is CATAGALTFTDTQYF. The CDR3 DNA reads TGTGCCACCGCGGGGGCCCTTACTTTCACAGATACGCAGTATTTT.

The chain carries TRBV21-1 and TRBJ1-3; TRBD1 is the table's D call, not checked against the DNA. TRBV21-1 is listed as a pseudogene. The CDR3 length is 18 residues. In DNA, the CDR3 is TGTGCCAGCAGCAATAAGAGTACTGACAGGGGGACAGGAAACACCATATATTTT. Amino acids: CASSNKSTDRGTGNTIYF.

The rearrangement joins TRBV18 to TRBJ1-6; 7 bases agree with TRBD1. Germline V gene sequence: CDR1 KGHSH, CDR2 LQKENI. The junction had 8 bases not matched to a gene; V was cut back by 8 bases and J by 7 bases. The CDR3 length is 14 residues. The CDR3 loop reads CASNSGTENSPLHF. The CDR3 region has the DNA TGTGCCAGCAATTCCGGGACAGAAAATTCACCCCTCCACTTT. Supplemented by reference TRBV18 and TRBJ1-6, the full variable domain reads NAGVMQNPRHLVRRRGQEARLRCSPMKGHSHVYWYRQLPEEGLKFMVYLQKENIIDESGMPKERFSAEFPKEGPSILRIQQVVRGDSAAYFCASNSGTENSPLHFGNGTRLTVT.

This clone is a singleton in its sample. The chain carries TRBV18 and TRBJ1-6, with a possible D match to TRBD1 (5 bases). Per germline, CDR1 KGHSH and CDR2 LQKENI. V lost 1 base to trimming and J lost 9 bases, with 10 bases between them. The CDR3 is 14 amino acids. CDR3 DNA: TGTGCCAGCTCACCACAACAGGCGCTTTCACCCCTCCACTTT. Translating gives CASSPQQALSPLHF.

This clone was picked up a small number of times. This rearrangement joins TRBV2 to TRBJ1-2; 9 positions match TRBD1. The CDR3 covers 14 residues. The V gene's germline CDR1 is SNHLY and CDR2 FYNNEI. The V and J ends lost 1 base and 6 bases, in that order; junction bases with no gene match: 3. The CDR3 region has the DNA TGTGCCAGCAGTGAAGGGGACAGGGTAAATGGCTACACCTTC. Translation gives CASSEGDRVNGYTF.

The chain carries TRBV19 and TRBJ1-5; 7 positions agree with TRBD1. The ends lost 9 bases at V and 0 bases at J; junction bases unmatched: 8. This CDR3 is built from 15 residues. Germline V gene sequence: CDR1 LNHDA, CDR2 SQIVND (reference sequence). CDR3 amino acids: CASKGDSYSNQPQHF. CDR3 sequence (DNA): TGTGCCAGCAAGGGGGACAGCTATAGCAATCAGCCCCAGCATTTT.

This chain joins TRBV7-2 and TRBJ1-4, with 9 bases fitting TRBD1. The CDR3 runs 14 residues. V shed 6 bases and J 5 bases; nucleotides not matched to a gene: 4. Germline loops: CDR1 SGHTA, CDR2 FQGNSA. CDR3 in DNA: TGTGCCAGCAGATCGGGACAGGGAAATGAAAAACTGTTTTTT. Translation: CASRSGQGNEKLFF.

This CDR3 is CASFGQHNYGYTF. In DNA form, the CDR3 reads TGTGCCAGCTTCGGACAGCATAACTATGGCTACACCTTC. This chain connects TRBV21-1 to TRBJ1-2; the listed D gene, TRBD1, was not tested against the DNA. TRBV21-1 is a recognized pseudogene. There are 13 residues in the CDR3.

Here the CDR3 reads CASSPQDRGRGGYTF. The CDR3 region has the DNA TGTGCCAGCAGCCCCCAGGACAGGGGGCGAGGCGGCTACACCTTC. The V and J genes are TRBV7-2 and TRBJ1-2; 11 bases align to TRBD1. The V gene end was trimmed by 5 bases and the J gene end by 8 bases; junction bases not matched to a gene: 10. This CDR3 contains 15 residues. Germline V gene sequence: CDR1 SGHTA, CDR2 FQGNSA. Complete variable domain (other parts from reference TRBV7-2 and TRBJ1-2): GAGVSQSPSNKVTEKGKDVELRCDPISGHTALYWYRQSLGQGLEFLIYFQGNSAPDKSGLPSDRFSAERTGGSVSTLTIQRTQQEDSAVYLCASSPQDRGRGGYTFGSGTRLTVV.

The V call is TRBV9, the J call TRBJ2-7; D might be TRBD2 (6 bases). The CDR3 extends over 16 amino acids. V shed 0 bases and J shed 6 bases, with 19 bases lying between them. Germline values: CDR1 SGDLS, CDR2 YYNGEE. The CDR3 is CASSVGVREVMGEQYF. In DNA form, the CDR3 reads TGTGCCAGCAGCGTAGGTGTCAGGGAGGTGATGGGCGAGCAGTACTTC.

This clone appeared a single time. The V gene is TRBV6-5, the J gene TRBJ1-4, with 7 positions matching TRBD1. The CDR3 extends over 15 amino acids. Trimming at V came to 2 bases and at J to 8 bases, leaving 8 bases not matched to a gene. Germline CDR1 and CDR2: MNHEY and SVGAGI. The CDR3 DNA is TGTGCCAGCAGTTACCAGGGGGGCGCAAGAGAAAAACTGTTTTTT. It specifies CASSYQGGAREKLFF.

This clone came up once. J is TRBJ1-4 and V is TRBV7-8, with 11 bases that match TRBD1. Germline-derived CDR1 and CDR2 are SGHVS and FQNEAQ. The CDR3 extends over 16 amino acids. After removal of 1 base from V and 8 bases from J, the junction contained 6 bases not matched to a gene. The CDR3 sequence is CASSLGPDRGLEKLFF. The DNA for the CDR3 is TGTGCCAGCAGCTTAGGACCGGACAGGGGGCTAGAAAAACTGTTTTTT.

V gene TRBV6-1 combines with J gene TRBJ2-1, with D possibly matching TRBD2 (6 bases). Germline CDR1 MNHNS, CDR2 SASEGT. This CDR3 is built from 15 residues. Trimming took 5 bases from V and 9 from J, leaving 20 bases between them. Here the CDR3 reads CASSPTTRGGTEQFF. The CDR3 DNA is TGTGCCAGCAGTCCCACGACGCGGGGAGGCACTGAGCAGTTCTTC.

The chain has TRBV7-9 and TRBJ2-5, with TRBD2 identical over 10 bases. With 0 bases clipped from V and 3 bases from J, the junction kept 7 bases outside the gene matches. The V gene's germline CDR1 is SEHNR and CDR2 FQNEAQ (reference sequence). CDR3 length: 17 residues. The CDR3 spells CASSLALASGGKETQYF. In nucleotides, the CDR3 is TGTGCCAGCAGCTTAGCGCTGGCTAGCGGGGGAAAAGAGACCCAGTACTTC.

V and J are TRBV19 and TRBJ2-6, with D maybe TRBD1 (5 bases). The ends were cut back, 2 bases at V and 0 bases at J, with 14 bases in the middle. The CDR3 sequence is 18 residues long. Germline lookup yields CDR1 LNHDA and CDR2 SQIVND (reference sequence). As DNA, the CDR3 is TGTGCCAGTAGTATAAGTTACAGGCCCCTCTCTGGGGCCAACGTCCTGACTTTC. As protein: CASSISYRPLSGANVLTF.